This T cell receptor (beta chain) was documented in a study of human T cells and chemical hapten exposure. Findings and caveats of the study: Each of the donors had alopecia, so their immune responses may not resemble those of healthy people. Expanded TCRs formed significantly more large CDR3 similarity clusters than controls.

Stated time point: patch test 1, 2 weeks after DPC sensitization. Treatment defined: therapeutic diphenylcyclopropenone sensitization with weekly scalp DPC. In this sample, this clonotype turned up many times. The antigen remains unidentified. TCRdb redid the calling of the RACE reads with MiXCR, one entry per CDR3 protein. This table holds nearly 350,000 distinct CDR3 sequences, around 7% found once. Germline CDR1 and CDR2: SQVTM and ANQGSEA. The CDR3 runs to 14 residues. V was clipped by 4 bases and J by 2 bases, with 14 bases between them. This chain uses TRBV29-1 with TRBJ2-5; D is tentatively TRBD1 or TRBD2 (5 bases each). The sample in question was whole blood, obtained in connection with sensitization to the hapten diphenylcyclopropenone (DPC). This TCR was recovered from a woman aged 18-30 years with alopecia areata. Some clones in this sample may be carry-over from other donors' samples. CDR3 amino acids: CSVGGIDSQETQYF. The CDR3 DNA reads as TGCAGCGTTGGAGGGATTGACAGTCAAGAGACCCAGTACTTC.